This T cell receptor beta chain derives from a study of cytomegalovirus exposure and HLA in healthy donors. Whole-study findings and limits: In a later analysis, around 18,000 TCR beta sequences were associated with HLA alleles at 0.05 false discovery rate. TCR beta chain V- and J-gene trimming was linked, in a later analysis, to a missense variant in DCLRE1C. Earlier results showed most TCR beta V segments being productive about 90% or about 30% of the time. The study reported that TCR beta sequences accurately predicted HLA-A and HLA-B alleles in most subjects.

This clone occurred once. The antigen remains unidentified. This CDR3 spans 15 amino acids. Trimming removed 5 bases from V and 2 bases from J, with 13 bases in between. In germline, CDR1 is SGHTA, CDR2 FQGNSA. PCR employed 60 Vbeta and 13 Jbeta primers. The protocol was immunoSEQ multiplex PCR, while the TCRdb copy is restricted to in-frame clones and leaves out a portion. The sample carries over 50,000 clones, about 89% recorded once. The origin of this receptor is a man aged 30-40 years in good health and CMV-seropositive. V and J are TRBV7-2 and TRBJ2-1; D uncertain. The material sequenced was PBMCs. As DNA, the CDR3 is TGTGCCAGCAGCCCCAGTGTGGTCCCCTACAATGAGCAGTTCTTC. Protein: CASSPSVVPYNEQFF.